This TCR beta chain came from a study of regulatory T cells in long-lasting Graves disease. Regarding the study as a whole: Favored gene segments in persistent disease were TRBV28, TRBJ1-2 and TRBJ2-5.

Both iRepertoire HTBI primers and Arm-PCR of CDR3 regions were used to build the TCR beta libraries. TCRdb re-called the multiplex PCR reads through MiXCR, storing one row per CDR3 protein. The sample has 440,000 or so distinct CDR3 sequences, approximately 16% seen once; the top ten hold approximately 11%. Time point described: newly diagnosed GD, antithyroid drugs for less than 3 months. The TCR library was prepared using RNA isolated from PBMCs. Peripheral blood, about 9 milliliters of it, was drawn into EDTA tubes. Regarding this clonotype: Its antigen is unidentified.

CDR1 is SGHTA, CDR2 FQGTGA, per germline. The CDR3 runs 16 residues. Trimming shortened V by 3 bases and J by 6 bases, and 18 bases separated the two germline ends. In addition, the sample was reused for a study of T cells in Graves' hyperthyroidism and ophthalmopathy.

This receptor was identified in a woman in her twenties or thirties with Graves disease. The sequencing used peripheral blood mononuclear cells (PBMCs), collected at new diagnosis, from a patient treated with antithyroid drugs. This chain joins TRBV7-3 and TRBJ2-1; perhaps D is TRBD1 or TRBD2 (5 bases each). CDR3 DNA: TGTGCCAGCAGCTTCAGTAGGGCCCGGGGCCCCAATGAGCAGTTCTTC. This encodes CASSFSRARGPNEQFF.